This is a list of T cell receptor beta chains from one sample in a study of chemoradiotherapy in HPV16-positive cancers. Sequencing was performed with immunoSEQ multiplex PCR; in TCRdb, only in-frame clones are kept and a portion is missing. The sample contains nearly 9,000 clones, roughly 84% of which appear only once. This material consisted of tumor tissue, taken from a patient who underwent chemoradiotherapy. These receptors were collected from a human donor with HPV-associated anogenital cancer. Both conserved end residues are part of each CDR3. Each record gives: D gene, J gene, V gene, clone size, CDR3 protein, CDR3 DNA. A D gene is named only where the DNA matches it firmly. Clone size appears in some rows only: once, few, many, or a class for an expanded clone.

NA TRBJ1-2 TRBV2 few CASKQDFNYGYTF TGTGCCAGCAAGCAGGACTTTAACTATGGCTACACCTTC
TRBD1 TRBJ1-2 TRBV18 NA CASSGQGSYTF TGTGCCAGCTCGGGACAGGGTAGCTACACCTTC
TRBD1 TRBJ1-2 TRBV18 few CASSPTTGGSGYTF TGTGCCAGCTCACCAACGACAGGGGGCTCGGGCTACACCTTC
NA TRBJ2-3 TRBV7-3 NA CASSVLGDTQYF TGTGCCAGCAGCGTCCTAGGGGATACGCAGTATTTT
NA TRBJ2-2 TRBV29-1 NA CSVDPNTGELFF TGCAGCGTTGATCCCAACACCGGGGAGCTGTTTTTT
NA TRBJ1-3 TRBV30 few CAWSVRGIGTGNTIYF TGTGCCTGGAGTGTACGGGGTATAGGGACTGGAAACACCATATATTTT
NA TRBJ2-7 TRBV5-4 NA CASSSSYEQYF TGTGCCAGCAGCTCCTCCTACGAGCAGTACTTC
TRBD2 TRBJ2-1 TRBV25-1 NA CASSEWTSGTNEQFF TGTGCCAGCAGTGAATGGACTAGCGGGACAAATGAGCAGTTCTTC
NA TRBJ2-7 TRBV19 few CASSPWDTTYEQYF TGTGCCAGTAGCCCCTGGGACACAACCTACGAGCAGTACTTC
TRBD2 TRBJ2-3 TRBV2 once CASSEEFAGGGTDTQYF TGTGCCAGCAGTGAAGAGTTTGCGGGGGGGGGCACAGATACGCAGTATTTT
NA TRBJ2-1 TRBV19 NA CASASRGSLNEQFF TGTGCCAGCGCGTCCCGGGGCTCCTTAAATGAGCAGTTCTTC